This T cell receptor (beta chain) was sequenced in a study of cytomegalovirus exposure and HLA in healthy donors. Study conclusions and caveats: Compared with the roughly 700-donor mean, an Asian-associated ancestry cluster reportedly had fewer N-insertions, according to a later analysis. Being productive about 87% or about 30% of the time was typical of most TCR beta V segments in an earlier analysis. Highly shared variants forming one cluster were likely a sequencing artifact. Among the CMV-associated chains, a few were confirmed in vitro as specific for CMV antigens.

PCR involved 60 Vbeta and 13 Jbeta primers. Assay: immunoSEQ multiplex PCR; the TCRdb copy retains only in-frame clones and omits some. The sample lists around 130,000 clones; around 77% were seen once. Details on this clone: The antigen remains undetermined.

This CDR3 contains 16 residues. The germline V gene encodes CDR1 MDHEN and CDR2 SYDVKM. The junction had 12 bases not matched to a gene; V was cut back by 2 bases and J by 6 bases. This clonotype originated in a woman aged 55-69 years in good health and CMV-seronegative. Sequenced: PBMCs. V is TRBV28 and J is TRBJ2-5, with TRBD2 matching 7 bases. CDR3 bases: TGTGCCAGCAGTTTACTCCGGGCGGGAGAGGGGCAGACCCAGTACTTC. Its translation is CASSLLRAGEGQTQYF.